These T cell receptor beta chains were read from a single sample in a study of blood T cell repertoires in COVID-19. Profiling relied on immunoSEQ multiplex PCR, and the TCRdb table lists in-frame clones only, not all of them. The sample lists more than 200,000 clones, around 84% seen once, with roughly a tenth in the top ten. Sequencing input: peripheral blood. These receptors all stem from an elderly woman with COVID-19, enrolled during active disease. The CDR3 runs from the conserved cysteine through the conserved F or W. D genes are given only for firm matches. The listing skips clone size in some rows; elsewhere it reads once, few, many or a size class.

d_call	v_call	j_call	clone_size	cdr3_aa	cdr3_nt
-	TRBV21-1	TRBJ1-1	-	CASSVRTEAFF	TGTGCCAGCAGCGTGAGGACTGAAGCTTTCTTT
TRBD1	TRBV10-3	TRBJ2-2	-	CAVDRGGTGELFF	TGTGCCGTCGACAGGGGTGGAACCGGGGAGCTGTTTTTT
-	TRBV7-9	TRBJ2-7	-	CASSPQDTYEQYF	TGTGCCAGCAGCCCACAAGACACCTACGAGCAGTACTTC
-	TRBV6-6	TRBJ1-3	-	CASSRGGDGNTIYF	TGTGCCAGCAGCCGGGGGGGGGATGGAAACACCATATATTTT
TRBD1	TRBV10-3	TRBJ1-2	-	CAISVDRGNYGYTF	TGTGCCATCAGTGTTGACAGGGGGAACTATGGCTACACCTTC
TRBD1	TRBV7-2	TRBJ1-5	-	CASSRGQGDQPQHF	TGTGCCAGCAGCCGTGGACAGGGGGATCAGCCCCAGCATTTT
-	TRBV9	TRBJ1-3	-	CASSQGDTSGNTIYF	TGTGCCAGCAGCCAAGGAGATACCTCTGGAAACACCATATATTTT
-	TRBV19	TRBJ1-5	-	CASHSPRARGGNQPQHF	TGTGCCAGTCACTCCCCTCGGGCCAGGGGAGGCAATCAGCCCCAGCATTTT
TRBD1	TRBV5-1	TRBJ2-7	few	CASSLVLGQVLYEQYF	TGCGCCAGCAGCTTGGTCTTGGGACAGGTCCTCTACGAGCAGTACTTC
-	TRBV7-9	TRBJ2-4	-	CASSKDIKNIQYF	TGTGCCAGCAGCAAGGACATCAAAAACATTCAGTACTTC
TRBD1	TRBV5-1	TRBJ2-5	-	CASSLEGAPRPGTQYF	TGCGCCAGCAGCTTGGAGGGGGCCCCTAGGCCAGGGACCCAGTACTTC
-	TRBV19	TRBJ1-5	-	CASSKGVTNAQEADQPQHF	TGTGCCAGTAGTAAGGGGGTGACCAATGCACAGGAAGCGGATCAGCCCCAGCATTTT
TRBD2	TRBV5-1	TRBJ2-7	-	CASSLSGGGPYEQYF	TGCGCCAGCAGCTTGAGCGGGGGAGGTCCCTACGAGCAGTACTTC
-	TRBV16	TRBJ2-3	-	CASGRDTTDTQYF	TGTGCCAGCGGCCGGGACACCACAGATACGCAGTATTTT
-	TRBV11-2	TRBJ2-5	-	CASSSQTGQETQYF	TGTGCCAGCAGCTCCCAAACGGGTCAGGAGACCCAGTACTTC
-	TRBV3-1/TRBV3-2	TRBJ1-2	-	CASSQEIKGGGGYTF	TGTGCCAGCAGCCAAGAAATAAAAGGTGGAGGCGGCTACACCTTC
-	TRBV5-6	TRBJ1-2	-	CAGSLEAVGYTF	TGTGCCGGCAGCTTGGAGGCGGTGGGCTACACCTTC
-	TRBV27	TRBJ1-5	few	CASRSGLRLVQPQHF	TGTGCCAGCAGATCAGGGCTCCGGCTGGTTCAGCCCCAGCATTTT
-	TRBV9	TRBJ2-5	-	CASGAFQETQYF	TGTGCCAGCGGCGCTTTTCAAGAGACCCAGTACTTC
-	TRBV7-2	TRBJ2-7	-	CASSTEGVKSSYEQYF	TGTGCCAGCAGCACCGAAGGGGTAAAAAGCTCCTACGAGCAGTACTTC
-	TRBV3-1/TRBV3-2	TRBJ2-7	-	CASSRMYTEYEQYF	TGTGCCAGCAGCCGAATGTATACAGAGTACGAGCAGTACTTC
TRBD2	TRBV28	TRBJ2-3	-	CASASGGPTDTQYF	TGTGCCAGCGCAAGCGGGGGACCCACAGATACGCAGTATTTT
TRBD1	TRBV25-1	TRBJ2-6	-	CASRAAEGQGVGANVLTF	TGTGCCAGCAGGGCCGCGGAGGGACAGGGGGTCGGGGCCAACGTCCTGACTTTC
-	TRBV19	TRBJ2-3	-	CASTRGSTDTQYF	TGTGCCAGTACCCGGGGGAGCACAGATACGCAGTATTTT
-	TRBV5-5	TRBJ2-3	-	CASSLRDTSTDTQYF	TGTGCCAGCAGCCTCCGGGACACTAGCACAGATACGCAGTATTTT
-	TRBV28	TRBJ1-2	-	CASSLGGGYGYTF	TGTGCCAGCAGTTTAGGGGGGGGCTATGGCTACACCTTC
-	TRBV2	TRBJ2-2	-	CASSLGTGELFF	TGTGCCAGCAGCCTAGGCACCGGGGAGCTGTTTTTT
-	TRBV19	TRBJ2-3	-	CASSGQSFSTDTQYF	TGTGCCAGTAGTGGTCAGTCCTTTAGCACAGATACGCAGTATTTT